This T cell receptor beta chain was profiled in a study of identical twins. Whole-study results and caveats: Weaker excess twin sharing was seen among beta out-of-frame sequences. Abundant beta clonotypes from cord blood bore fewer insertions; memory repertoires lacked this pattern.

Only a few counts were recorded for this clonotype. What it binds is not known. The trim removed 2 bases at V and 4 bases at J, leaving 4 bases unmatched. The CDR3 is 14 residues long. Germline V CDR1 and CDR2: ENHRY, SYGVKD. TCRdb reprocessed the 5' RACE reads via MiXCR and lists one record per CDR3 protein. The sample lists some 590,000 distinct CDR3 sequences; over 8.5% were seen once. These same data were also listed under a study on yellow fever vaccine responses in identical twins.

The receptor was derived from a woman in her late teens or twenties in good health. Sequencing was carried out using PBMCs. This chain joins TRBV10-3 and TRBJ2-7, with 8 bases aligning to TRBD2. This CDR3 is CAISEREGRYEQYF. The DNA for the CDR3 is TGTGCCATCAGTGAGCGGGAGGGCCGGTACGAGCAGTACTTC.